This T cell receptor (beta chain) was recorded in a study of T cell responses to AZD1222 COVID-19 vaccine. The wider study: Second-dose schedules of about 4 or about 12 weeks were combined.

The CDR3 is made up of 12 amino acids. The germline V gene encodes CDR1 LGHDT and CDR2 YNNKEL (reference sequence). The V gene lost 1 base and the J gene lost 13 bases, with 10 bases spanning the gap. Clones were read by immunoSEQ multiplex PCR, and TCRdb kept only the in-frame ones, dropping some. Of about 150,000 clones in the sample, around 87% were seen once. Source: peripheral blood, taken on day 0 of AZD1222 vaccination. The chain couples TRBV3-1 (or the pseudogene TRBV3-2) to TRBJ2-2, with D perhaps matching TRBD2 (6 bases). The origin of this receptor is an adult in good health. The CDR3 protein is CASSQAGRRLFF. The CDR3, as DNA: TGTGCCAGCAGCCAAGCCGGGAGAAGGCTGTTTTTT.